This T cell receptor beta chain was sequenced during a study of blood T cells in healthy people across ages. Primers used in a second PCR of roughly 6 to 11 cycles were a sample-barcoded 5' primer and a J-beta primer mix. One entry per CDR3 protein, called by TCRdb with MiXCR from the 5' RACE reads. There are 600,000 to 650,000 distinct CDR3 sequences in the sample; about 54% occur only once, and over 30% lies in the top ten. CDR3 length equals 20 residues. V lost 0 bases to trimming and J lost 2 bases; unmatched junction nucleotides: 9. CDR1 and CDR2 from the germline V gene are MGHRA and YSYEKL. This clonotype was detected a few times.

The specimen sequenced was blood. The chain carries TRBV4-1 and TRBJ2-3; TRBD2 matches 15 bases. The sequence derives from a man aged 55 to 70 in good health. The CDR3 DNA is TGCGCCAGCAGCCAAGATGGACTAGCGGGGGGGCTCAGGCACACAGATACGCAGTATTTT. This gives the protein CASSQDGLAGGLRHTDTQYF.